The 24 T cell receptor beta chains below come from one sample, sequenced in a study of HIV-infected patients and healthy controls (dated by TCRdb to between 2013 and 2015). The library was made by 5' RACE. The sequencing machine was an Illumina MiSeq. The public reads were quality trimmed at Q25 with fastp and then assembled into clones with MiXCR by TCRdb, keeping productive beta chains. Rows merge per CDR3 protein into single entries with the most common DNA and genes. The sample data list under 20,000 distinct CDR3 sequences, and approximately 16% of these were observed just once. 24% of the sample is in the top ten clones. The sequencing sample was made of CD8+ T cells from blood. The source is a human donor in good health.

The chain uses TRBV7-9 and TRBJ2-3; D assignment may be TRBD1 or TRBD2 (5 bases each). The V and J ends lost 5 bases and 0 bases respectively, with 6 bases between them. Germline V gene lookup returns CDR1 SEHNR and CDR2 FQNEAQ (reference sequence). The CDR3 runs to 13 residues. CDR3 DNA: TGTGCCAGCAGCGGGGGTAGCACAGATACGCAGTATTTT. It is translated as CASSGGSTDTQYF.

This clonotype was recorded at least ten times. This sequence joins TRBV7-2 and TRBJ2-3; D gene ambiguous. Trimming removed 5 bases from V and 4 bases from J, with 7 bases in between. Germline V CDR1 and CDR2: SGHTA, FQGNSA. This CDR3 comprises 12 residues. As DNA, the CDR3 is TGTGCCAGCAGCACGAGGTCAGATACGCAGTATTTT. This encodes CASSTRSDTQYF. The full variable domain, rest sourced from reference TRBV7-2 and TRBJ2-3, is GAGVSQSPSNKVTEKGKDVELRCDPISGHTALYWYRQSLGQGLEFLIYFQGNSAPDKSGLPSDRFSAERTGGSVSTLTIQRTQQEDSAVYLCASSTRSDTQYFGPGTRLTVL.

This chain connects TRBV7-9 to TRBJ2-6; D remains unclear. This CDR3 has 19 residues. Germline V gene sequence: CDR1 SEHNR, CDR2 FQNEAQ (reference sequence). With 1 base removed from V and 2 bases from J, the gap between germline ends came to 18 bases. The CDR3 loop is CASSLDPFATAPGANVLTF. DNA of the CDR3: TGTGCCAGCAGCTTAGACCCCTTTGCCACAGCCCCTGGGGCCAACGTCCTGACTTTC.

This clonotype was seen many times. This rearrangement joins TRBV12-3 or TRBV12-4 to TRBJ1-5; 10 bases align to TRBD1. Losses at the gene ends were 3 bases for V and 6 bases for J; bases not matched to a gene: 2. This CDR3 comprises 14 residues. The CDR3 DNA reads TGTGCCAGCAGTTTGACAGGGGGCCGTCAGCCCCAGCATTTT. Protein product: CASSLTGGRQPQHF.

This clonotype occurred many times. This chain uses TRBV6-5 with TRBJ1-1; D is ambiguous. Trimming took 2 bases from V and 6 from J, leaving 10 bases between them. CDR1 and CDR2 (germline): MNHEY, SVGAGI. The CDR3 is 13 residues long. In nucleotides, the CDR3 is TGTGCCAGCAGTTACAGGGAGGATGCTGAAGCTTTCTTT. Translating gives CASSYREDAEAFF.

This clonotype is deemed medium-sized. This rearrangement joins TRBV20-1 to TRBJ2-5, with D tentatively TRBD2 (5 bases). Looked up from germline, CDR1 is DFQATT and CDR2 is SNEGSKA (reference sequence). This CDR3 has 13 amino acids. V lost 6 bases to trimming and J lost 5 bases, with 16 bases between them. The CDR3 coding sequence is TGCAGTGCCCCCCGAGGGAGTATGGAGACCCAGTACTTC. Its translation: CSAPRGSMETQYF.

The CDR3 nucleotides read TGCAGTGCTAGAGTACTAAGCTCTGGAAACACCATATATTTT. As protein: CSARVLSSGNTIYF. The gene calls are TRBV20-1 and TRBJ1-3; D gene unclear. CDR3 length: 14 residues. CDR1 and CDR2 from the germline V gene are DFQATT and SNEGSKA (reference sequence). V lost 1 base, J lost 0 bases, and 7 bases lay in between.

This clonotype has just a few counts. J is TRBJ2-7 and V is TRBV12-3 or TRBV12-4; 9 nucleotides line up with TRBD1. The junction had 3 bases not matched to a gene; V was cut back by 5 bases and J by 4 bases. The CDR3 consists of 13 residues. For the CDR3, the DNA is TGTGCCAGCAGTCCGGACAGGGGTTACGAGCAGTACTTC. Translation: CASSPDRGYEQYF.

This clonotype was seen many times. The chain combines TRBV6-6 with TRBJ2-7; no firm D call. V lost 2 bases to trimming and J lost 4 bases, with 6 bases between them. The germline gives CDR1 MNHNY, CDR2 SVGAGI (reference sequence). This CDR3 region has 12 residues. The CDR3 region is CASSYPAYEQYF. In nucleotides, the CDR3 is TGTGCCAGCAGTTACCCGGCTTACGAGCAGTACTTC.

In its sample, this clonotype was seen many times. This chain joins TRBV2 and TRBJ2-7; 7 nucleotides line up with TRBD1. Germline loops: CDR1 SNHLY, CDR2 FYNNEI. V was pared by 4 bases and J by 3 bases, with 6 bases of the junction left unmatched. The CDR3 loop spans 14 amino acids. The CDR3 protein is CASSVKGQFYEQYF. The CDR3 coding sequence is TGTGCCAGCAGTGTTAAGGGACAGTTCTACGAGCAGTACTTC.

The CDR3 DNA follows: TGCAGCGCCTGGGCCCACACCGGGGAGCTGTTTTTT. Its translation: CSAWAHTGELFF. The rearrangement links TRBV29-1 to TRBJ2-2; D gene uncertain. The V gene lost 7 bases and the J gene lost 3 bases, with 9 bases spanning the gap. Germline V gene lookup returns CDR1 SQVTM and CDR2 ANQGSEA. The CDR3 totals 12 residues.

V is TRBV3-1 and J is TRBJ2-3; D is perhaps TRBD2 (5 bases). Deletions cut 3 bases from V and 2 bases from J, with 9 bases between. The germline CDR1 and CDR2 sequences are LGHDT and YNNKEL (reference sequence). The CDR3 totals 14 residues. The CDR3 DNA reads as TGTGCCAGCAGCCAGGAGCGGTTCACAGATACGCAGTATTTT. The encoded protein is CASSQERFTDTQYF.

V and J are TRBV7-9 and TRBJ2-7; possibly TRBD1 for D (6 bases). The V and J ends lost 1 base and 6 bases respectively, with 13 bases between them. This CDR3 has 14 amino acids. CDR1 SEHNR and CDR2 FQNEAQ come from the germline V gene (reference sequence). The CDR3 loop reads CASSLGGTFAEQYF. For the CDR3, the DNA is TGTGCCAGCAGCTTAGGAGGGACATTCGCCGAGCAGTACTTC.

This clonotype was counted ten times or more. This chain links TRBV6-4 with TRBJ2-1; D is possibly TRBD1 (6 bases). The CDR3 spans 14 residues. CDR1 is MRHNA, CDR2 SNTAGT, per germline. V lost 5 bases to trimming and J lost 3 bases, with 11 bases between them. CDR3 in amino acids: CASSQGIGYNEQFF. In DNA, the CDR3 is TGTGCCAGCAGTCAGGGGATCGGCTACAATGAGCAGTTCTTC.

This clonotype was observed a few times. The chain recombines TRBV13 with TRBJ2-7; 11 bases line up with TRBD2. After removal of 3 bases from V and 1 base from J, the junction contained 8 bases not matched to a gene. This CDR3 contains 17 residues. Per germline, CDR1 PRHDT and CDR2 FYEKMQ (reference sequence). The CDR3 DNA sequence: TGTGCCAGCAGCTTCGGTTATCGGACTAGCGGGTCCTACGAGCAGTACTTC. Encoded protein: CASSFGYRTSGSYEQYF.

In this sample, this clonotype turned up many times. The CDR3 loop reads CASTPDTYSNQPQHF. CDR3 nucleotides: TGTGCCAGTACCCCGGACACGTATAGCAATCAGCCCCAGCATTTT. V and J are TRBV19 and TRBJ1-5, with D tentatively TRBD1 (5 bases). Germline V gives CDR1 LNHDA, CDR2 SQIVND (reference sequence). Trimming left V 7 bases short and J 0 bases short, with 13 bases between. This CDR3 is 15 amino acids long.

This clonotype showed up many times. The chain employs TRBV2 and TRBJ1-1; TRBD1 matches at 7 bases. The J segment lost 2 bases and the V segment lost 6 bases, leaving 9 bases of the junction unmatched. CDR1 and CDR2 from the germline V gene are SNHLY and FYNNEI. The CDR3 sequence is 15 residues long. CDR3 in amino acids: CASSAGTEINTEAFF. CDR3 in DNA: TGTGCCAGCAGCGCTGGGACAGAAATTAACACTGAAGCTTTCTTT.

This clonotype was seen ten or more times. This chain uses TRBV29-1 with TRBJ2-6; D not certain. The CDR3 spans 14 residues. Between the trimmed V and J ends, which lost 4 bases and 4 bases, there was a span of 11 bases. CDR1 and CDR2 from the germline V gene are SQVTM and ANQGSEA. The CDR3 is CSVGWVSGANVLTF. The CDR3 DNA reads TGCAGCGTTGGATGGGTCTCCGGGGCCAACGTCCTGACTTTC.

This clonotype was recorded many times. The chain joins TRBV6-4 to TRBJ2-1; 7 bases map to TRBD2. Germline CDR1 and CDR2: MRHNA and SNTAGT. V shed 3 bases and J 9 bases; nucleotides not matched to a gene: 5. CDR3 length equals 13 residues. The chain's CDR3 is CASSEGGSREQFF. CDR3 bases: TGTGCCAGCAGTGAGGGGGGGTCTCGTGAGCAGTTCTTC.

This clonotype showed up many times. The CDR3 sequence is CASSQIYGEGRDTQYF. In nucleotides, the CDR3 is TGCGCCAGCAGCCAAATCTACGGGGAGGGCAGAGATACGCAGTATTTT. V is TRBV4-3 and J is TRBJ2-3; 7 positions match TRBD2. The germline gives CDR1 LGHNA, CDR2 YSLEER. This CDR3 has 16 amino acids. Trimming removed 2 bases from V and 5 bases from J; junction bases left unmatched: 10.

V gene TRBV11-2 combines with J gene TRBJ2-3; the match to TRBD2 covers 9 bases. CDR1 and CDR2 from the germline V gene are SGHAT and FQNNGV. The CDR3 has 18 amino acids. V dropped 5 bases and J dropped 0; count of bases not matched to a gene: 12. CDR3 region: CASSPQSGAGGSTDTQYF. In DNA form, the CDR3 reads TGTGCCAGCAGCCCACAGTCGGGTGCGGGAGGGAGCACAGATACGCAGTATTTT.

In its sample, this clonotype was seen many times. CDR3 DNA sequence: TGTGCCTGGGGGACTGGCGGCGGGAGTAACGAGCAGTACTTC. Translated: CAWGTGGGSNEQYF. The rearrangement uses TRBV30 and TRBJ2-7; 7 bases map to TRBD2. CDR3 length equals 14 residues. Germline V gene data show CDR1 as GTSNPN and CDR2 as SVGIG (reference sequence). J was trimmed by 5 bases and V by 5 bases; bases with no gene match: 12.

In its sample, this clonotype was seen many times. V gene TRBV7-9 combines with J gene TRBJ2-7, with D tentatively TRBD2 (6 bases). CDR1 and CDR2 from the germline V gene are SEHNR and FQNEAQ (reference sequence). The CDR3 consists of 13 residues. Trimming stripped 3 bases from V and 3 bases from J, with 9 bases between. The CDR3 here is CASSFAGSYEQYF. CDR3 nucleotide sequence: TGTGCCAGCAGCTTTGCGGGGAGCTACGAGCAGTACTTC.

This clonotype has at least ten counts. The V call is TRBV24-1, the J call TRBJ2-7; D not resolved. The CDR3 extends over 13 amino acids. Germline V gives CDR1 KGHDR, CDR2 SFDVKD. Trimming left V 5 bases short and J 3 bases short, with 10 bases between. The CDR3 spells CATSVVRGYEQYF. The CDR3, as DNA: TGTGCCACCAGTGTAGTGAGAGGCTACGAGCAGTACTTC.